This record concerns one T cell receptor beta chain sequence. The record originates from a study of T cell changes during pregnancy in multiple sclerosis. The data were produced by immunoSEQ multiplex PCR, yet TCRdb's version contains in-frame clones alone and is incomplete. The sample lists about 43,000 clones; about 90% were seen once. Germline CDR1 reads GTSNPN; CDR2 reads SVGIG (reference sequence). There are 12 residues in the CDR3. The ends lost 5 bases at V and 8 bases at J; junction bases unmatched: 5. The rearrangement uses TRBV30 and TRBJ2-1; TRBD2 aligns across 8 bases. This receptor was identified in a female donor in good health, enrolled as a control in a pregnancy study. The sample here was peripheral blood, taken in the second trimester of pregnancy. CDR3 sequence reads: CAWWTSRYEQFF. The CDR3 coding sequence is TGTGCCTGGTGGACTAGCCGCTATGAGCAGTTCTTC.